Reported below is one T cell receptor (beta chain). This entry comes from a study of identifying expanded T cells in peripheral blood. Assay: immunoSEQ multiplex PCR; the TCRdb copy retains only in-frame clones and omits some. The sample lists over 90,000 clones; approximately 90% were seen once. The CDR3 consists of 18 residues. Trimming cost V 6 bases and J 0 bases, with 21 bases left between them. Looked up from germline, CDR1 is LNHDA and CDR2 is SQIVND (reference sequence). The sample taken for sequencing was blood. This sequence was found in a person aged 18-70 years in good health. This chain joins TRBV19 and TRBJ1-3, with a possible D match to TRBD1 (6 bases). CDR3: CASRNEGQGTFSGNTIYF. The CDR3 nucleotides are TGTGCCAGTAGGAACGAGGGGCAGGGGACCTTCTCTGGAAACACCATATATTTT.